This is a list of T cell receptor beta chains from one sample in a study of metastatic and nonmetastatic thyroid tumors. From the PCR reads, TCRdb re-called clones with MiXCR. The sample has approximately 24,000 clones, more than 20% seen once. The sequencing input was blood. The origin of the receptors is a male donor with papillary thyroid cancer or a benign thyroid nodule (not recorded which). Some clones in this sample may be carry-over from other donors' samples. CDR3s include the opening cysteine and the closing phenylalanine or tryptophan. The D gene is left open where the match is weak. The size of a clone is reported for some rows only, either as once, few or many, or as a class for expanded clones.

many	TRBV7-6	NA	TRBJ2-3	CASSFEGYTDTQYF	TGTGCCAGCAGCTTCGAGGGTTACACAGATACGCAGTATTTT
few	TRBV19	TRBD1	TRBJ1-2	CASSIPGQGNYGYTF	TGTGCCAGTAGTATCCCCGGACAGGGGAACTATGGCTACACCTTC
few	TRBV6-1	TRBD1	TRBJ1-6	CVSSSGQGAGSSPLHF	TGTGTCAGCAGTTCCGGACAGGGGGCAGGAAGTTCACCCCTCCACTTT
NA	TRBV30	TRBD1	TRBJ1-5	CAWEPTGGDGPQHF	TGTGCCTGGGAGCCCACAGGGGGGGACGGGCCCCAGCATTTT
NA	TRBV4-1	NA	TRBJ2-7	CASSQDGWRTPYEQYF	TGCGCCAGCAGCCAAGACGGCTGGAGAACCCCCTACGAGCAGTACTTC
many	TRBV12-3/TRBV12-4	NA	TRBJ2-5	CASSPSGGKTQYF	TGTGCCAGCAGTCCAAGTGGGGGCAAGACCCAGTACTTC
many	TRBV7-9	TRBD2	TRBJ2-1	CASSPTSGFYNEQFF	TGTGCCAGCAGCCCGACTAGCGGGTTCTACAATGAGCAGTTCTTC
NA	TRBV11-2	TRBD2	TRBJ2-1	CASGASGSKSDQFF	TGTGCCAGCGGTGCTAGCGGGAGCAAGAGTGATCAGTTCTTC
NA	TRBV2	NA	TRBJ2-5	CASRGVGASLETQYF	TGTGCCAGCAGAGGGGTCGGGGCAAGCTTAGAGACCCAGTACTTC
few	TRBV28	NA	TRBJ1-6	CASRRGGSYNSPLHF	TGTGCCAGCAGAAGGGGTGGCTCCTATAATTCACCCCTCCACTTT
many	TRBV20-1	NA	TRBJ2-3	CSAHSGSTDTQYF	TGCAGTGCTCATTCTGGGAGCACAGATACGCAGTATTTT
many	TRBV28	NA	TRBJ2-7	CASSYSGAEQYF	TGTGCCAGCAGTTATTCGGGGGCCGAGCAGTACTTC
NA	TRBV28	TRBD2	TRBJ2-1	CASRLAGTIRDQFF	TGTGCCAGCAGACTAGCGGGAACAATACGCGATCAGTTCTTC
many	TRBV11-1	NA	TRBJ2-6	CASSARRDSGANVLTF	TGTGCCAGCAGCGCCCGACGGGACTCTGGGGCCAACGTCCTGACTTTC
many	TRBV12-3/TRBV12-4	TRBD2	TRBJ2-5	CASWASGVKETQYF	TGTGCCAGTTGGGCTAGCGGGGTCAAAGAGACCCAGTACTTC
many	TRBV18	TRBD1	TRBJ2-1	CASSPRPGTGAKEQFF	TGTGCCAGCTCACCACGTCCTGGGACAGGAGCTAAGGAGCAGTTCTTC
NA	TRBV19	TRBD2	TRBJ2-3	CASSRGGQDTQYF	TGTGCCAGTAGTCGGGGGGGGCAAGATACGCAGTATTTT
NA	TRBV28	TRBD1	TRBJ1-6	CASSSGDRNSPLHF	TGTGCCAGCAGTTCAGGGGACAGGAATTCACCCCTCCACTTT
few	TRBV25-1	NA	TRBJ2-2	CAISDVTRETGELFF	TGTGCCATCAGTGACGTTACTAGGGAAACCGGGGAGCTGTTTTTT
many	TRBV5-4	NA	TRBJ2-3	CASSPRTATDTQYF	TGTGCCAGCAGCCCGAGGACAGCCACAGATACGCAGTATTTT
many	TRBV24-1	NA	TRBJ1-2	CATSSTGAPYGYTF	TGTGCCACCAGCTCTACAGGCGCCCCCTATGGCTACACCTTC
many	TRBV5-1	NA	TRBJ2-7	CASSLTTYEQYF	TGCGCCAGCAGCCTGACTACCTACGAGCAGTACTTC
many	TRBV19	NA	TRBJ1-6	CASTWGPGSPLHF	TGTGCCAGTACTTGGGGGCCGGGTTCACCCCTCCACTTT